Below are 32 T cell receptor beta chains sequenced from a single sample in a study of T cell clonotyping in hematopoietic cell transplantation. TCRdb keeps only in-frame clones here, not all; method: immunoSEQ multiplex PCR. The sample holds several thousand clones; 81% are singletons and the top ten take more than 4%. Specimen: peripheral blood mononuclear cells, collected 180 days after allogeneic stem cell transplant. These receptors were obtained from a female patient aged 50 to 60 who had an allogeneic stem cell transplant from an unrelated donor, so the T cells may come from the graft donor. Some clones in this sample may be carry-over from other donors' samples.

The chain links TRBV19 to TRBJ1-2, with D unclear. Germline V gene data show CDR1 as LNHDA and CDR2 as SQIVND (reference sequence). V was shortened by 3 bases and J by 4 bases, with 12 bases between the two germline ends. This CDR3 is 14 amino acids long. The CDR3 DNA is TGTGCCAGTAGTATGAACAGCCTTCCCTATGGCTACACCTTC. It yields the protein CASSMNSLPYGYTF.

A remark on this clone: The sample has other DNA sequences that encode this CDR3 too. This chain's CDR3 is CASSLSSYEQYF. DNA of the CDR3: TGTGCCAGCAGCTTGTCCTCCTACGAGCAGTACTTC. This rearrangement joins TRBV5-6 to TRBJ2-7; D gene uncertain. The CDR3 contains 12 residues. Trimming stripped 1 base from V and 0 bases from J, with 2 bases between. The germline CDR1 and CDR2 sequences are SGHDT and YYEEEE.

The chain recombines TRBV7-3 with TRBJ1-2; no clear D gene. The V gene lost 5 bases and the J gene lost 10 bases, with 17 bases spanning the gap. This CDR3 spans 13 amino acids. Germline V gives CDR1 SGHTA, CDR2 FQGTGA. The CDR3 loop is CASSRNAGNHYTF. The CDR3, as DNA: TGTGCCAGCAGCCGTAACGCCGGGAACCACTACACCTTC.

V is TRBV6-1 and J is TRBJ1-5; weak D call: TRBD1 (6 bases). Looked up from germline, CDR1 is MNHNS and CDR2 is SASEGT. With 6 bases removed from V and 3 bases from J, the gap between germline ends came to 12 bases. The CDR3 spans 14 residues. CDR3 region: CASRKAGDNQPQHF. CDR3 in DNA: TGTGCCAGCAGGAAGGCAGGGGACAATCAGCCCCAGCATTTT.

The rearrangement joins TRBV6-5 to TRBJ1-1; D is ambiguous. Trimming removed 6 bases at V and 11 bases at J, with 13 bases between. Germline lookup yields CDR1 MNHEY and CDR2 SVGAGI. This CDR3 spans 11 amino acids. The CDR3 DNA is TGTGCCAGCAGCTGGACGGGAGTGGCTTTCTTT. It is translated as CASSWTGVAFF.

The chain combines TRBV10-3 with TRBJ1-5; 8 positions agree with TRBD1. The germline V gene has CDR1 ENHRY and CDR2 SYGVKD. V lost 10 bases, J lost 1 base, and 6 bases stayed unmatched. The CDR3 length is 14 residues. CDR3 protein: CATGQGGSNQPQHF. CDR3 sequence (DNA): TGTGCCACAGGACAGGGAGGGAGCAATCAGCCCCAGCATTTT.

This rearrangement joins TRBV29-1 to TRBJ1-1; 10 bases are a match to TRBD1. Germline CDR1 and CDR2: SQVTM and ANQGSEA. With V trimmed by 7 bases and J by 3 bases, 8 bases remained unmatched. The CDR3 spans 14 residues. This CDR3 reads CSGYGGQGDTEAFF. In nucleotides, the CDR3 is TGCAGCGGCTACGGCGGACAGGGGGACACTGAAGCTTTCTTT.

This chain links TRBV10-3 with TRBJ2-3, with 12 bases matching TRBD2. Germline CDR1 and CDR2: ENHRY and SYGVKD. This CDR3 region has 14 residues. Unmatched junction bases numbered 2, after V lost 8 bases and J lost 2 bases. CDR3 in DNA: TGTGCCATCCGACTAGCGGGAGCCACAGATACGCAGTATTTT. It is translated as CAIRLAGATDTQYF.

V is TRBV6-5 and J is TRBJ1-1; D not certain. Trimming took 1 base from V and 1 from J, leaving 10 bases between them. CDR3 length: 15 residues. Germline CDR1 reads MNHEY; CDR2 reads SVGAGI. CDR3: CASSYFGEPNTEAFF. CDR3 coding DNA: TGTGCCAGCAGTTACTTCGGAGAACCGAACACTGAAGCTTTCTTT.

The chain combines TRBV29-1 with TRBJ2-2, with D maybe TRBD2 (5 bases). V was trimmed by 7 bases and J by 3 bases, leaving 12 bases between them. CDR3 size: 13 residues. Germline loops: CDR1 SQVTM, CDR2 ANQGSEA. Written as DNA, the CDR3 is TGCAGCGCGCGGGCGGCTTACACCGGGGAGCTGTTTTTT. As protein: CSARAAYTGELFF.

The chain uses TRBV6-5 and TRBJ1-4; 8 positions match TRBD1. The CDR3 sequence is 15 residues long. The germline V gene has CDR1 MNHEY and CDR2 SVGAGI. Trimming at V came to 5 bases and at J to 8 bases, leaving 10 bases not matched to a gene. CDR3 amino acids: CASSLSGQGREKLFF. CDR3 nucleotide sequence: TGTGCCAGCAGTCTTAGCGGACAGGGCAGGGAAAAACTGTTTTTT.

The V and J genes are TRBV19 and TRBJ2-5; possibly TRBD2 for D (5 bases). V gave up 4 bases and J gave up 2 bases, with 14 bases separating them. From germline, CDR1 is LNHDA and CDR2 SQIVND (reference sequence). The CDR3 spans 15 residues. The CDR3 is CASSTPLRVQETQYF. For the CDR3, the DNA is TGTGCCAGTAGTACTCCCCTGAGGGTGCAAGAGACCCAGTACTTC.

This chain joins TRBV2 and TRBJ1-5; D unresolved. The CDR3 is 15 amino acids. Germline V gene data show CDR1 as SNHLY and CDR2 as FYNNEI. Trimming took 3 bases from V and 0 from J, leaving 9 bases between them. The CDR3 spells CASSDWGNSNQPQHF. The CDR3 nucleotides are TGTGCCAGCAGTGATTGGGGTAATAGCAATCAGCCCCAGCATTTT.

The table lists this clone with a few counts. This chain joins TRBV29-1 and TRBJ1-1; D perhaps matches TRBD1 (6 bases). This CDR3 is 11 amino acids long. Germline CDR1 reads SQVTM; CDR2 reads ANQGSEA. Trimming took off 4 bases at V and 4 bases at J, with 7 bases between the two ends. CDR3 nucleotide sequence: TGCAGCGTTGTAGGGGGCACTGAAGCTTTCTTT. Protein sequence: CSVVGGTEAFF.

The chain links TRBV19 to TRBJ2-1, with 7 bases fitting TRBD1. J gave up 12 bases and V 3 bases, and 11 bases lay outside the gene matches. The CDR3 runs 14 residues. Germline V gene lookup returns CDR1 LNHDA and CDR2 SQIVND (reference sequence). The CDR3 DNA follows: TGTGCCAGTAGTATCGGGGATCGGACAGGCTCGCAGTTCTTC. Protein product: CASSIGDRTGSQFF.

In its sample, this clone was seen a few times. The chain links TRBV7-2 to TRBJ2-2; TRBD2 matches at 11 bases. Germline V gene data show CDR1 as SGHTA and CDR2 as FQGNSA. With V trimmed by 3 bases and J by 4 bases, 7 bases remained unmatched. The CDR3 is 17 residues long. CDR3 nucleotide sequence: TGTGCCAGCAGCTTTAGTAGCGGGAGGGCGGGCACCGGGGAGCTGTTTTTT. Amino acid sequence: CASSFSSGRAGTGELFF. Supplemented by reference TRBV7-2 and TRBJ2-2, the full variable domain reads GAGVSQSPSNKVTEKGKDVELRCDPISGHTALYWYRQSLGQGLEFLIYFQGNSAPDKSGLPSDRFSAERTGGSVSTLTIQRTQQEDSAVYLCASSFSSGRAGTGELFFGEGSRLTVL.

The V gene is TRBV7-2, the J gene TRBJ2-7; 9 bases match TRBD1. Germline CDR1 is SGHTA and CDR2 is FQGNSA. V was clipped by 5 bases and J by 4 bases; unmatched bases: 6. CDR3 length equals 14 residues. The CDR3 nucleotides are TGTGCCAGCAGCCGAACAGGGGGCGCGTACGAGCAGTACTTC. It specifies CASSRTGGAYEQYF.

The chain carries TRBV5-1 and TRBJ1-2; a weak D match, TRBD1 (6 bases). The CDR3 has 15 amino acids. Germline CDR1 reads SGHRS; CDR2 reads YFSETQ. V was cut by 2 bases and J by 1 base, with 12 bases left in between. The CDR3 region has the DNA TGCGCCAGCAGCTTATCCGGACAGAGTAACTATGGCTACACCTTC. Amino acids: CASSLSGQSNYGYTF. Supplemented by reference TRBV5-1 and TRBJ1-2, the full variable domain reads KAGVTQTPRYLIKTRGQQVTLSCSPISGHRSVSWYQQTPGQGLQFLFEYFSETQRNKGNFPGRFSGRQFSNSRSEMNVSTLELGDSALYLCASSLSGQSNYGYTFGSGTRLTVV.

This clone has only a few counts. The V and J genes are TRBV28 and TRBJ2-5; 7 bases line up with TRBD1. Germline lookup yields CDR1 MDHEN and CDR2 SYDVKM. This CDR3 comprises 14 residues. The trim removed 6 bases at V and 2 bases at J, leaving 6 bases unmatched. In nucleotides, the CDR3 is TGTGCCAGCAGCCCCACAGGGGCTCAAGAGACCCAGTACTTC. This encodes CASSPTGAQETQYF.

Written as DNA, the CDR3 is TGTGCCAGCAGCTTAGTGGCAAGTAGCACAGATACGCAGTATTTT. Protein product: CASSLVASSTDTQYF. V and J are TRBV11-3 and TRBJ2-3; D gene uncertain. Per the germline V gene, CDR1 is SGHNT and CDR2 is YENEEA. Trimming stripped 1 base from V and 0 bases from J, with 8 bases between. The CDR3 extends over 15 amino acids.

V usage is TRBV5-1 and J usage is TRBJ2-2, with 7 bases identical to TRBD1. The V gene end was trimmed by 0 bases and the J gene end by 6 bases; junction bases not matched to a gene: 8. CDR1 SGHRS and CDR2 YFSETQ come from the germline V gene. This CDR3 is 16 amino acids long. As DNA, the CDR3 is TGCGCCAGCAGCTTGGCTGGCAGGGGGAAGCCCGGGGAGCTGTTTTTT. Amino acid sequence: CASSLAGRGKPGELFF.

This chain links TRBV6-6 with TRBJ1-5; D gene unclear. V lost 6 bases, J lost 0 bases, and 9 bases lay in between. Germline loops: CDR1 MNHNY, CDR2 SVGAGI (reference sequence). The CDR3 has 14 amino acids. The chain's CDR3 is CASSVGNSNQPQHF. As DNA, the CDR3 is TGTGCCAGCAGCGTTGGTAATAGCAATCAGCCCCAGCATTTT.

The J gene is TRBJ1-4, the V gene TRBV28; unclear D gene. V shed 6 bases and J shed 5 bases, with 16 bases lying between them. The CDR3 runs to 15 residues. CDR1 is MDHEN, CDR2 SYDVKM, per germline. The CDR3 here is CASSPTGSSNEKLFF. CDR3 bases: TGTGCCAGCAGCCCGACGGGATCTTCGAATGAAAAACTGTTTTTT.

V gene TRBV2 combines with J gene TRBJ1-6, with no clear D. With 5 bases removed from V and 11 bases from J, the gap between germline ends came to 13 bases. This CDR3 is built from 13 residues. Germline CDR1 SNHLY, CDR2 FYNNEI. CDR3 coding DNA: TGTGCCAGCAGTTACAACCCGCAGGCACCCCTCCACTTT. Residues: CASSYNPQAPLHF.

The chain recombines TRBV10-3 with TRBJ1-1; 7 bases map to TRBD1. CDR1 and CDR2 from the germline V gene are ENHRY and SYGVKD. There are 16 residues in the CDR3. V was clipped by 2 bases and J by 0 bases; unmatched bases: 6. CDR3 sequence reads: CAISEPPTGLNTEAFF. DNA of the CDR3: TGTGCCATCAGTGAGCCCCCGACAGGGCTGAACACTGAAGCTTTCTTT.

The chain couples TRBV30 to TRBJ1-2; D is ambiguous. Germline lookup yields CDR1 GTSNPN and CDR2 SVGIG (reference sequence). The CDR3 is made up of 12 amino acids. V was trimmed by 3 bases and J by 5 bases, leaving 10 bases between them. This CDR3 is CAWSADGYGYTF. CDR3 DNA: TGTGCCTGGAGCGCAGACGGATATGGCTACACCTTC.

CDR3 sequence reads: CASSQQEEWTGELFF. Written as DNA, the CDR3 is TGTGCCAGCAGCCAACAGGAGGAATGGACCGGGGAGCTGTTTTTT. The chain carries TRBV11-2 and TRBJ2-2, with D possibly being TRBD1 or TRBD2 (5 bases each). The germline V gene has CDR1 SGHAT and CDR2 FQNNGV. Trimming took off 5 bases at V and 5 bases at J, with 15 bases between the two ends. This CDR3 contains 15 residues.

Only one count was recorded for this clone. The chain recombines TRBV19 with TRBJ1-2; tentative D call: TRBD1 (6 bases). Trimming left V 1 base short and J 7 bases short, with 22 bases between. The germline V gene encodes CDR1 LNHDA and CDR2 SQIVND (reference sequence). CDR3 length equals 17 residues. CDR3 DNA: TGTGCCAGTAGTATAGTCCTCCCCGGACAGTCGTCTAGTGGCTACACCTTC. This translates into CASSIVLPGQSSSGYTF.

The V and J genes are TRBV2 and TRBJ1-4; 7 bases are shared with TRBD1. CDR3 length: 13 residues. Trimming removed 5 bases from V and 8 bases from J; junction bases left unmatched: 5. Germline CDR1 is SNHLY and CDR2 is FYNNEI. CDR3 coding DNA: TGTGCCAGCAGTCCGATCAGGGGGGAAAAACTGTTTTTT. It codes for CASSPIRGEKLFF.

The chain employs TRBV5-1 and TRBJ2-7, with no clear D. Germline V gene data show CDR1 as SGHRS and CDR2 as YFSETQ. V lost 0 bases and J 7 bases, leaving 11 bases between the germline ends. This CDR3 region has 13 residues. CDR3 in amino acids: CASSLGGLEEQYF. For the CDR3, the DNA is TGCGCCAGCAGCTTGGGGGGATTAGAGGAGCAGTACTTC.

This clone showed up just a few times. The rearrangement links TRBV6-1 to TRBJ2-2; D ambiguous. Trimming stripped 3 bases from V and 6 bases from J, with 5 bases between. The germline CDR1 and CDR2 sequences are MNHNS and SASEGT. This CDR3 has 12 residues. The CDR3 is CASSEWAGELFF. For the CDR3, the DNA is TGTGCCAGCAGTGAGTGGGCCGGGGAGCTGTTTTTT.

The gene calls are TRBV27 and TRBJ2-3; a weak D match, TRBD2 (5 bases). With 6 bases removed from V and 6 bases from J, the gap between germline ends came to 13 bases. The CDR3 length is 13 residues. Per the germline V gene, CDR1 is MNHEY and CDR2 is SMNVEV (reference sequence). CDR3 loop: CASSFIPGDTQYF. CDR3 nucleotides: TGTGCCAGCAGCTTTATTCCGGGGGATACGCAGTATTTT.